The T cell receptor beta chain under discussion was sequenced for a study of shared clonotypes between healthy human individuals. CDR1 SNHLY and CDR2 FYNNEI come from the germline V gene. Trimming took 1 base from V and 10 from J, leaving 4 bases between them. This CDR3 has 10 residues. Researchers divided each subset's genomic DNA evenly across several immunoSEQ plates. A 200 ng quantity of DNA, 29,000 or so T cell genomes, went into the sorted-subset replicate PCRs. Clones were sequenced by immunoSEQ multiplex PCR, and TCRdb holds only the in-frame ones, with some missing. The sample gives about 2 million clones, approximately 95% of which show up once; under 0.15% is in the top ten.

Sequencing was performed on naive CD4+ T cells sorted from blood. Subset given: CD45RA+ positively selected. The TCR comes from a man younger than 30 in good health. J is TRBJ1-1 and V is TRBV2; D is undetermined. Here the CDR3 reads CASSEGGAFF. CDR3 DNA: TGTGCCAGCAGTGAAGGGGGAGCTTTCTTT.